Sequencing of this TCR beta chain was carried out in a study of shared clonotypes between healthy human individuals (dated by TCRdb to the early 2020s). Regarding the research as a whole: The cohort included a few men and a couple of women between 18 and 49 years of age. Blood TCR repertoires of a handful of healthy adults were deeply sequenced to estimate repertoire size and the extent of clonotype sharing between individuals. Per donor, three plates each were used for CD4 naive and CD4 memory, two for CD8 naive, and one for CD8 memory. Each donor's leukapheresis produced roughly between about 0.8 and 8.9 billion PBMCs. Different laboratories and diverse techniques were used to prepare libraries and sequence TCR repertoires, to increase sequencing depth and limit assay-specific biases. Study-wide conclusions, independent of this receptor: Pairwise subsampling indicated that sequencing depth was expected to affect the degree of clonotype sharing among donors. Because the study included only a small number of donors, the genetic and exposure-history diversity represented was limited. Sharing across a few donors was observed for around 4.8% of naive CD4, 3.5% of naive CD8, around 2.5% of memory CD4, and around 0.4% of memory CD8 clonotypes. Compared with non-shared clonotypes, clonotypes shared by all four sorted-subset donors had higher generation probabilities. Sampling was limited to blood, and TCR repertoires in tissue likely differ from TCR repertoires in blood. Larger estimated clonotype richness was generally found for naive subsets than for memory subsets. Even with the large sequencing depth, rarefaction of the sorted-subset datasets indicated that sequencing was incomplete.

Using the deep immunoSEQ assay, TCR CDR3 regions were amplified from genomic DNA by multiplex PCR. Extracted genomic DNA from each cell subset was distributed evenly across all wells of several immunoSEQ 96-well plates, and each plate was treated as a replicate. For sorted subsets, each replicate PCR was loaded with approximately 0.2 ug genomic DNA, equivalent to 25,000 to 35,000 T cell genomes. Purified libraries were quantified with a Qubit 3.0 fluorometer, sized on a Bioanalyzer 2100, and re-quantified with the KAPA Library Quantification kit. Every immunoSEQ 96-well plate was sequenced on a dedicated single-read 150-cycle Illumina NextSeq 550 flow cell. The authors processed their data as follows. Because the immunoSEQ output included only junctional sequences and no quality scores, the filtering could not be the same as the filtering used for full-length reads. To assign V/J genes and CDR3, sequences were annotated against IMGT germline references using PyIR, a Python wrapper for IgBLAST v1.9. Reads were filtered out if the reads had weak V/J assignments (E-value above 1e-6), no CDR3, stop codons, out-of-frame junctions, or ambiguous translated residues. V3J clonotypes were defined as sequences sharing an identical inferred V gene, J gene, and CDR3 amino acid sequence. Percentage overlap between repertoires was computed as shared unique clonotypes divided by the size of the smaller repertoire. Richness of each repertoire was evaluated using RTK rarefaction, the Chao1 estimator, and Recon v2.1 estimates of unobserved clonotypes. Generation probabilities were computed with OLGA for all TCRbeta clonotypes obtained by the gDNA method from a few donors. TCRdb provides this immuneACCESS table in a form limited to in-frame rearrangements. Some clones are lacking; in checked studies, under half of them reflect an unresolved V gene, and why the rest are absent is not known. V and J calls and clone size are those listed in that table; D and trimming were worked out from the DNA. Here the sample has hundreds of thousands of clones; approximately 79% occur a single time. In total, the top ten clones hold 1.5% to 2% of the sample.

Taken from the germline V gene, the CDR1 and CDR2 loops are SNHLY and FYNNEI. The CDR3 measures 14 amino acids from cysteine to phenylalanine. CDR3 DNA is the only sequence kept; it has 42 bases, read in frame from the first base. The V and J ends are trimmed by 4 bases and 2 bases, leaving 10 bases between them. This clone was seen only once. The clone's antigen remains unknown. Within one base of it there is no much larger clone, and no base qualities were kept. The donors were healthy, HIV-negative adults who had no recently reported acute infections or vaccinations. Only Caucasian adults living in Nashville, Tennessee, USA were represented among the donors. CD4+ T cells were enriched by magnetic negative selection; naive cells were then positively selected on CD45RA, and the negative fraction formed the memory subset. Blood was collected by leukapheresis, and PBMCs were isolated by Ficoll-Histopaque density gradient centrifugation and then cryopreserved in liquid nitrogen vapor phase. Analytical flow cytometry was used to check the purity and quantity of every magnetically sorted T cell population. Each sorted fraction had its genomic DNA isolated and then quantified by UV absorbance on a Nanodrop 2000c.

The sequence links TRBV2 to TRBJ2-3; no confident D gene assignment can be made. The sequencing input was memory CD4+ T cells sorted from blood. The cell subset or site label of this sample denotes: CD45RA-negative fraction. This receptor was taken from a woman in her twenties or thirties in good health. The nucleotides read TGTGCCAGCAGTGTAGGGCGGAACACAGATACGCAGTATTTT. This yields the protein CASSVGRNTDTQYF.